The subject of this entry is one T cell receptor beta chain. Its antigen is still unknown. CDR1 SSHAT and CDR2 FNYEAQ come from the germline V gene (reference sequence). The CDR3 spans 15 residues. V lost 5 bases to trimming and J lost 6 bases, with 16 bases between them. The data were taken from a study of beta chain features in type 1 diabetes. The entirety of the isolated RNA underwent reverse transcription, so expressed TCRB transcripts were sequenced. Measured with immunoSEQ multiplex PCR; TCRdb has only the in-frame clones, and not every one. Here the sample spans just over 150,000 clones, around 10% being singletons. Isolation of CD4+ naive, central memory, regulatory and stem cell-like memory cells was achieved by sorting via CD45RO/CCR7/CD25/CD127/CD95/CD27. Overall study results and limits: Although PCR might favor shorter templates, it would do so equally in patients and controls. Moderately but significantly shorter TCRB CDR3s were found in Type 1 diabetes patients in all four CD4+ subsets.

The sequenced sample was central memory CD4+ T cells from blood. The rearrangement links TRBV7-7 to TRBJ2-2; D gene unclear. The TCR originated in a man aged 18 to 29 in good health. CDR3 DNA: TGTGCCAGCAGCCCTCCGGGTGCCACCCCCGGGGAGCTGTTTTTT. Residues: CASSPPGATPGELFF.